This T cell receptor (beta chain) was found in a study of T cell repertoires in cytomegalovirus infection. Study-wide context: Use of recently identified HLA-C-restricted and well-studied HLA-B-restricted CMV epitopes was part of the study. Public TCR beta signature analysis indicated the presence of both CMV infection and matching HLA type. Points from the study as a whole: Totalled public TCR beta family frequency picked out people who carried CMV plus the relevant HLA. The response measured ex vivo was dominated by TCR beta clonotypes (HLA-C-restricted and CMV-specific).

As concerns this clonotype: Antigen unknown.

Via MiXCR, TCRdb re-called the reads, giving one row per CDR3 protein. The table has about 220,000 distinct CDR3 sequences, approximately 40% seen once; the top ten hold 59%. V lost 8 bases and J lost 11, with 18 bases in between. The V gene's germline CDR1 is MGHRA and CDR2 YSYEKL. The CDR3 has 13 residues. Sequenced here: CD8+ T cells from cultured PBMCs, sampled from culture after CMV antigen stimulation. This clonotype originated in a human donor in good health (CMV status not recorded). Some clones in this sample may be carry-over from other donors' samples. The gene calls are TRBV4-1 and TRBJ1-4; D is unclear. CDR3 region: CASFETLRGKLFF. CDR3 sequence (DNA): TGCGCCAGCTTTGAGACTCTTCGTGGTAAACTGTTTTTT.